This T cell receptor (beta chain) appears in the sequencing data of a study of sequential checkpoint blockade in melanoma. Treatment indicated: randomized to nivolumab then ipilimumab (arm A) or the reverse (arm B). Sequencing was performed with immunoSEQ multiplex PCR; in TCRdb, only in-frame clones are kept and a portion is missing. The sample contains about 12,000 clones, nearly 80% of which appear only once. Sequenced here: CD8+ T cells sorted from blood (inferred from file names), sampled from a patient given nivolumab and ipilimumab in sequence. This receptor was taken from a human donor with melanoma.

CDR3 region: CAWGSGAGADLTPWDTQYF. In DNA form, the CDR3 reads TGTGCCTGGGGGTCTGGGGCGGGGGCTGACCTGACGCCTTGGGATACGCAGTATTTT. The gene calls are TRBV30 and TRBJ2-3, with D possibly matching TRBD2 (7 bases). From germline, CDR1 is GTSNPN and CDR2 SVGIG (reference sequence). Trimming took off 5 bases at V and 6 bases at J, with 33 bases between the two ends. The CDR3 is made up of 19 amino acids.